Reported below is one TCR beta chain. This clonotype was seen only a few times. Its antigen is currently not known. Base qualities are not provided; no much larger clone lies one nucleotide away. PBMCs were isolated by Ficoll-Paque density gradient centrifugation. The CDR1 and CDR2 encoded by the germline V gene are SGHRS and YFSETQ. From the cysteine up to the phenylalanine, the CDR3 has a length of 14 residues. The only DNA kept is the CDR3, 42 bases in frame from the first base. V and J are trimmed by 4 bases and 4 bases, and the gene matches miss 6 bases of the junction. This specimen belongs to a study of T-cell memory formation after mild COVID-19 (dated by TCRdb to the early 2020s). The study in broad terms: TCR sequence clusters from the two donors were largely donor specific. Longitudinal TCRalpha and TCRbeta repertoire sequencing tracked T-cell clones expanding and contracting after mild COVID-19 in a couple of donors. Two young, previously healthy adult volunteers made up the cohort, one male and one female.

The reads were generated on an Illumina NovaSeq 6000. cDNA libraries for TCRalpha and TCRbeta were prepared by 5'RACE using constant-segment primers, with sample barcodes and unique molecular identifiers added. Trizol reagent was used to extract RNA from every sample. Library amplification was performed in two PCR steps, and a second sample barcode and Illumina TruSeq adapters were introduced in the second step. Sequencing of the libraries was done on an Illumina NovaSeq, producing 2 x 150 bp paired-end reads. In the original analysis: With migec v1.2.7, reads were demultiplexed and then collapsed into UMI-guided consensus sequences. With mixcr v2.1.11, UMI consensuses were aligned to TRA and TRB V and J templates and assembled into clonotypes. A clonotype was counted as expanded or contracted only when both edgeR and NoisET called the clonotype significant, with the noise models trained on biological replicates. For edgeR calls, a false discovery rate-adjusted p below 0.01 and a log2 fold-change threshold of 1 were applied. As an exploratory analysis of dynamics, PCA with hierarchical clustering was applied to max-normalized trajectories of the 1000 most abundant clonotypes. Separately sequenced CD4+ and CD8+ repertoires were used to assign the CD4 or CD8 phenotype of responding clones. TCRdb itself trimmed the public reads at Q25 with fastp, ran MiXCR and retained productive beta chains. Every CDR3 protein is listed once, alongside the most common genes and DNA of its rows. TCRdb's processing, not the study's, gives the V and J calls here. This sample lists about 55,000 distinct CDR3 sequences; more than 8% were detected once. Clones ranked in the top ten supply less than 1.5% of the sample.

Study-wide findings and limitations: Whether the second-wave clones peaking on day 37 were SARS-CoV-2 specific was not confirmed. Contracting CD4+ clones appeared mostly in the CM and EM memory subsets, whereas CD8+ clones were enriched in EMRA. Some responding clones were detected in pre-infection memory, which suggested that pre-existing cross-reactive memory T cells had joined the SARS-CoV-2 response. Clones that contracted from day 15 to 85 showed balanced CD4/CD8 phenotypes, whereas a second wave of clones that expanded from day 15 to 37 leaned towards CD4+. The study covered only two mild cases, and larger cohorts including severe cases with pre-infection samples were considered necessary.

Sequencing was done on a sample of PBMCs or a T cell subset sorted from them (not recorded which). This clonotype originated in a man younger than 35 who had mild COVID-19 (a few samples of this study predate the infection). The sample titles of this study are shuffled in the database, so cell type and time point are left out; the donor was told from shared clones. Recombination connected TRBV5-1 to TRBJ1-1, and TRBD1 matches 8 of the central bases. The base sequence is TGCGCCAGCAGCGGAGGACAGGGAGGCACTGAAGCTTTCTTT. Its translation reads: CASSGGQGGTEAFF.